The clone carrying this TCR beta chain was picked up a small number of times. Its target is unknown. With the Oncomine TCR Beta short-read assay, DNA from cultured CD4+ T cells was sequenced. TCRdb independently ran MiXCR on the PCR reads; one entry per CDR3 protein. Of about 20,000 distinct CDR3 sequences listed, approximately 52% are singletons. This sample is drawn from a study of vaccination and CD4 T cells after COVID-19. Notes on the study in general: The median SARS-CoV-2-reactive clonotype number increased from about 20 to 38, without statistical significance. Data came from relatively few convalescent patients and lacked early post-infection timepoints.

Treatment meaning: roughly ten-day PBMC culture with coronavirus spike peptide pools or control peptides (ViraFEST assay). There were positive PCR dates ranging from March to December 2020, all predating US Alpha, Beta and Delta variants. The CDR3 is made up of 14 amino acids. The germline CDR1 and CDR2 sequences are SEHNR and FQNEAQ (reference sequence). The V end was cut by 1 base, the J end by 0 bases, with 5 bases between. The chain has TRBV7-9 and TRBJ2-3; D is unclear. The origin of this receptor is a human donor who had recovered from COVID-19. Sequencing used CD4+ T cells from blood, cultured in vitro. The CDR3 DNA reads TGTGCCAGCAGCTTAGGGCTCAGCACAGATACGCAGTATTTT. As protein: CASSLGLSTDTQYF.